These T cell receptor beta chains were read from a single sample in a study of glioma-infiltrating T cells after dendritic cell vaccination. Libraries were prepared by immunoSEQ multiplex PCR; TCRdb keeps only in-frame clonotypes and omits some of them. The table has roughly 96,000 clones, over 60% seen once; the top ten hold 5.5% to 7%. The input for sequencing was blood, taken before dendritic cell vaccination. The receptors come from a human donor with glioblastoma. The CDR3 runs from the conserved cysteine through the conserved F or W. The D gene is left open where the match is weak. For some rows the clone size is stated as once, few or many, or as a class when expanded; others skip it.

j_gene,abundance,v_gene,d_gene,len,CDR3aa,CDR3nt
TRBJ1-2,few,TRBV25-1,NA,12,CASSESGYGYTF,TGTGCCAGCAGTGAATCAGGGTATGGCTACACCTTC
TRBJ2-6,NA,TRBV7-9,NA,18,CASITQGPGGSGANVLTF,TGTGCCAGCATCACCCAGGGGCCGGGGGGCTCTGGGGCCAACGTCCTGACTTTC
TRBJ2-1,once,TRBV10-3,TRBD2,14,CAISPKLAVNEQFF,TGTGCCATCAGTCCCAAACTAGCGGTCAATGAGCAGTTCTTC
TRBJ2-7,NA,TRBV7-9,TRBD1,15,CASSSSGTGAGEQYF,TGTGCCAGCAGCTCCTCCGGGACAGGGGCTGGTGAGCAGTACTTC
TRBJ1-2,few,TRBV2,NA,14,CASSVRLSDYGYTF,TGTGCCAGCAGTGTTCGGTTATCGGACTATGGCTACACCTTC
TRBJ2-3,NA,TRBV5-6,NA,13,CASNLRGGDTQYF,TGTGCCAGCAACCTAAGGGGGGGAGATACGCAGTATTTT
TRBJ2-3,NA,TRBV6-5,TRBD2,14,CASSYRTSGNTQYF,TGTGCCAGCAGTTACAGGACTAGCGGCAATACGCAGTATTTT
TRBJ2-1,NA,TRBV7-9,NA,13,CASSFQTRHEQFF,TGTGCCAGCAGCTTCCAGACTAGGCATGAGCAGTTCTTC
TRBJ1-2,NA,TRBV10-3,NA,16,CAISEGSGPGPYGYTF,TGTGCCATCAGTGAAGGGTCCGGGCCAGGGCCTTATGGCTACACCTTC
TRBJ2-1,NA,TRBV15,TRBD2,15,CATSRGLAGHNEQFF,TGTGCCACCAGCAGAGGACTAGCGGGACACAATGAGCAGTTCTTC
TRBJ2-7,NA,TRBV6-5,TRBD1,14,CASSYGLGTGALYF,TGTGCCAGCAGTTACGGACTCGGGACAGGGGCGTTGTACTTC
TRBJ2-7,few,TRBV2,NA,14,CASSEWRLSYEQYF,TGTGCCAGCAGTGAGTGGAGGCTTTCATACGAGCAGTACTTC
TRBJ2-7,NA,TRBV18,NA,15,CASSHLAEGEGEQYF,TGTGCCAGCTCCCACTTAGCGGAAGGAGAGGGGGAGCAGTACTTC
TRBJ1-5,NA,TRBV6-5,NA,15,CASSKTGNSNQPQHF,TGTGCCAGCAGTAAGACAGGTAATAGCAATCAGCCCCAGCATTTT
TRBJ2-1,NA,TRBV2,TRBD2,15,CASNSLAGGYNEQFF,TGTGCCAGCAACTCTCTAGCGGGGGGATACAATGAGCAGTTCTTC
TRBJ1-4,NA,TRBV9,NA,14,CASSPGQPSEKLFF,TGTGCCAGCAGCCCCGGACAGCCGTCAGAAAAACTGTTTTTT
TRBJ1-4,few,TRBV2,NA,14,CASSEQRTNEKLFF,TGTGCCAGCAGTGAACAGCGAACGAATGAAAAACTGTTTTTT
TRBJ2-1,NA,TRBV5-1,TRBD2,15,CASSLSGTRKEEQFF,TGCGCCAGCAGCTTGAGTGGGACTAGGAAGGAGGAGCAGTTCTTC
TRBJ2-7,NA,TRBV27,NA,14,CASSLEGSSYEQYF,TGTGCCAGCAGTTTAGAGGGTTCCTCCTACGAGCAGTACTTC
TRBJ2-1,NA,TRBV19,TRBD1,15,CASRDRVGAYNEQFF,TGTGCCAGTAGAGACAGGGTAGGCGCCTACAATGAGCAGTTCTTC
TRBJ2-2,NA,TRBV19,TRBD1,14,CASSRTGGTGELFF,TGTGCCAGTAGTCGAACAGGGGGAACCGGGGAGCTGTTTTTT
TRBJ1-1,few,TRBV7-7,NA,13,CASSPFMNTEAFF,TGTGCTAGCAGCCCCTTTATGAACACTGAAGCTTTCTTT
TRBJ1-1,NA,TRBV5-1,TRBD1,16,CASSGKTGGGNTEAFF,TGCGCCAGCAGCGGAAAGACAGGGGGTGGAAACACTGAAGCTTTCTTT
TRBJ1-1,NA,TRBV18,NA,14,CASSEQGTNTEAFF,TGTGCCAGCTCAGAGCAGGGAACGAACACTGAAGCTTTCTTT
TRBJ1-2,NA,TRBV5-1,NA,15,CASSLSGFSDYGYTF,TGCGCCAGCAGCTTGTCCGGTTTTAGCGACTATGGCTACACCTTC
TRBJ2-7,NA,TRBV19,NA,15,CASSPQPGAFFEQYF,TGTGCCAGTAGTCCCCAGCCAGGGGCGTTTTTCGAGCAGTACTTC
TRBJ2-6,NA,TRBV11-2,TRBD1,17,CASSAGDRGFGANVLTF,TGTGCCAGCAGCGCGGGGGACAGGGGGTTTGGGGCCAACGTCCTGACTTTC
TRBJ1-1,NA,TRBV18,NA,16,CASSGLVSGWRTEAFF,TGTGCCAGCTCAGGACTAGTGTCCGGGTGGAGGACTGAAGCTTTCTTT
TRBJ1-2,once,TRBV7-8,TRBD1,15,CASSSWDSANYGYTF,TGTGCCAGCAGCTCGTGGGACAGCGCTAACTATGGCTACACCTTC
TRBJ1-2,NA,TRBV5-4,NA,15,CASSSKQGITIGYTF,TGTGCCAGCAGCTCGAAGCAGGGGATAACGATTGGCTACACCTTC
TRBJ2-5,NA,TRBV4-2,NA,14,CASSQEAVRETQYF,TGTGCCAGCAGCCAAGAGGCAGTGAGGGAGACCCAGTACTTC